A selection of T cell receptor beta chains follows, all from one sample in a study of T cell repertoires in cytomegalovirus infection. MiXCR was run by TCRdb on the reads, yielding one entry per CDR3 protein. The repertoire includes approximately 70,000 distinct CDR3 sequences, approximately 22% of them detected once, and roughly two thirds sits in the top ten. Their recognized antigens are unknown. The sequencing used CD8+ T cells from cultured PBMCs, collected from culture after CMV antigen stimulation. The origin of the receptors is a human donor in good health (CMV status not recorded). Some clones in this sample may be carry-over from other donors' samples. Both conserved end residues are trimmed from each CDR3. For some rows the clone size is stated as once, few or many, or as a class when expanded; others skip it.

j_call clone_size v_call cdr3_aa
TRBJ2-6 many TRBV12-3/TRBV12-4 ASSIAGTGFVLT
TRBJ1-1 few TRBV7-2 ASSLGSGQGAIVAF
TRBJ1-5 . TRBV7-9 ASSLGQGTTTSNQPQH
TRBJ1-2 . TRBV7-9 ASSPQTRRRYGYT
TRBJ1-1 . TRBV6-2/TRBV6-3 ASSSLPRALNTEAF
TRBJ2-7 . TRBV28 ASSPFETGSSYEQY
TRBJ2-2 . TRBV7-8 ASSQGGFSNTGELF
TRBJ1-1 . TRBV7-9 ASSLVAGSTEAF
TRBJ1-1 few TRBV6-6 ASSPTGGGTNTEAF
TRBJ1-2 . TRBV11-3 ASSLEGGLGYT
TRBJ1-1 few TRBV29-1 SVGRDRRNTEAF
TRBJ2-7 many TRBV7-2 ASSPDYEQY
TRBJ2-1 few TRBV28 ASGRGGRTYNEQF
TRBJ1-1 few TRBV7-2 ASSSGRPNTEAF
TRBJ1-2 few TRBV10-3 AISESKRGEKFGYT
TRBJ1-1 . TRBV4-3 ASSQEGLNNEAF
TRBJ2-2 . TRBV6-5 ASRRTGSTRELF
TRBJ2-2 few TRBV27 ASTPNTGELF
TRBJ1-1 . TRBV28 ASTGGWGTEAF
TRBJ1-4 few TRBV27 ASSFVGQQLF
TRBJ2-7 . TRBV2 ASSEGTAYEQY
TRBJ2-7 few TRBV7-6 ASSRDGTYEQY
TRBJ2-3 . TRBV7-2 ASSFTGLRGTDTQY
TRBJ1-2 . TRBV12-3/TRBV12-4 ASRFELAGYT
TRBJ1-3 . TRBV30 AWSWGDKEEGNTIY
TRBJ2-7 few TRBV7-2 ASSYLDRGSYEQY
TRBJ2-5 few TRBV28 ASIDPRGSQETQY
TRBJ2-3 many TRBV7-2 ASSWRGSGGTDTQY
TRBJ1-1 . TRBV7-2 ASSFWLGGVDTEAF
TRBJ2-1 few TRBV12-3/TRBV12-4 ASSPRAGGYNEQF
TRBJ1-1 . TRBV6-2/TRBV6-3 ASSHTGNPEAF
TRBJ1-1 few TRBV4-1 ASSQGMVREAF
TRBJ2-3 . TRBV6-6 ASGSGALAGSTDTQY
TRBJ1-1 . TRBV5-4 ASSTRAGDTEAF
TRBJ1-2 few TRBV19 ASTGRSYGYT
TRBJ2-7 . TRBV7-9 ASSSRDSVYEQY
TRBJ2-5 few TRBV14 ASSQDFRGGQETQY
TRBJ2-5 many TRBV4-1 ASSQPGGGFQETQY
TRBJ1-5 . TRBV10-3 AISDQGGQPQH
TRBJ2-1 few TRBV12-3/TRBV12-4 ASTRGGGNEQF
TRBJ1-1 . TRBV20-1 SARGPREVPTEAF
TRBJ1-3 few TRBV19 ASNTLRTGSSGNTIY
TRBJ2-5 . TRBV7-6 ASSLRDKRQETQY
TRBJ2-2 . TRBV6-2/TRBV6-3 ASSPVKRLHTGELF
TRBJ2-7 few TRBV6-6 ASSPGSSYEQY
TRBJ1-1 . TRBV7-9 ASSSTGVNTEAF
TRBJ2-1 few TRBV2 ASVIRLAGGNEQF
TRBJ2-1 few TRBV7-6 ASSSDVVGSPPGGEQF
TRBJ2-1 . TRBV2 ASSARELSSYNEQF
TRBJ2-4 few TRBV27 ASRNLRQGDIQY
TRBJ1-1 few TRBV7-8 ASSLDKPGPQAF
TRBJ2-1 few TRBV4-3 ASSRDRNYNEQF
TRBJ1-1 . TRBV25-1 ASSDQGNTEAF
TRBJ2-1 few TRBV11-2 ASSLGPPASVEQF
TRBJ1-1 . TRBV20-1 SARGLDLEGMNTEAF
TRBJ1-2 . TRBV12-3/TRBV12-4 ASSPRQGWNEGYT
TRBJ2-5 few TRBV27 ASSLSPGHGETQY
TRBJ1-1 few TRBV6-2/TRBV6-3 ASSPGQGFPEAF
TRBJ1-2 . TRBV4-3 ASSQDLQVWSLYGYT
TRBJ1-2 many TRBV4-3 ASSQVYAERLYGYT